Listed here are 7 T cell receptor beta chains from one sample, sequenced in a study of T cell changes during pregnancy in multiple sclerosis. Using immunoSEQ multiplex PCR, the repertoire was profiled, and TCRdb retains in-frame clones only, with some absent. The sample shows approximately 72,000 clones, roughly 92% of them seen only once. Here the sequenced sample was peripheral blood, taken in the first trimester of pregnancy. These receptors all come from a female donor in good health, enrolled as a control in a pregnancy study.

V usage is TRBV2 and J usage is TRBJ2-6; TRBD1 might be the D (6 bases). V was shortened by 4 bases and J by 2 bases, with 12 bases between the two germline ends. This CDR3 is built from 16 residues. Germline values: CDR1 SNHLY, CDR2 FYNNEI. CDR3 loop: CASSATGPAGANVLTF. The DNA for the CDR3 is TGTGCCAGCAGTGCCACAGGGCCTGCTGGGGCCAACGTCCTGACTTTC.

The chain couples TRBV7-9 to TRBJ1-3, with 7 bases identical to TRBD1. This CDR3 spans 16 amino acids. J gave up 0 bases and V 1 base, and 3 bases lay outside the gene matches. Germline V gene lookup returns CDR1 SEHNR and CDR2 FQNEAQ (reference sequence). CDR3 amino acids: CASSLEGGYSGNTIYF. The DNA of the CDR3 is TGTGCCAGCAGCTTAGAAGGGGGCTACTCTGGAAACACCATATATTTT.

The count of this clone is one. The genes are TRBV7-2 and TRBJ2-2; 7 positions match TRBD2. The germline CDR1 and CDR2 sequences are SGHTA and FQGNSA. After removal of 6 bases from V and 8 bases from J, the junction contained 9 bases not matched to a gene. The CDR3 is 14 amino acids. The CDR3 coding sequence is TGTGCCAGCAGGCCTGCCGGACTAGAGGGGGAGCTGTTTTTT. Its protein product is CASRPAGLEGELFF.

This rearrangement joins TRBV5-5 to TRBJ2-7; D gene unclear. Per the germline V gene, CDR1 is SGHKS and CDR2 is YYEKEE (reference sequence). CDR3 length: 13 amino acids. V was shortened by 1 base and J by 2 bases, with 7 bases between the two germline ends. CDR3 sequence (DNA): TGTGCCAGCAGCTTGTCCACACCCTACGAGCAGTACTTC. Amino acid sequence: CASSLSTPYEQYF.

The chain uses TRBV15 and TRBJ1-5; D possibly corresponds to TRBD1 (5 bases). Trimming took 4 bases from V and 4 from J, leaving 11 bases between them. Per germline, CDR1 LNHNV and CDR2 YYDKDF (reference sequence). CDR3 length: 14 amino acids. CDR3 DNA sequence: TGTGCCACCAGCATCCAGGGCGGAAATCAGCCCCAGCATTTT. Its translation is CATSIQGGNQPQHF.

CDR3 coding DNA: TGCGCCAGCAATCTTCAGGAAGGGGCAGATACGCAGTATTTT. It encodes CASNLQEGADTQYF. The chain joins TRBV5-1 to TRBJ2-3, with D perhaps TRBD1 (5 bases). This CDR3 spans 14 amino acids. Trimming pared 6 bases from V and 4 bases from J, leaving 15 bases between. Germline CDR1 is SGHRS and CDR2 is YFSETQ.

The chain is built from TRBV5-4 and TRBJ2-1; the D is unclear. CDR3 size: 13 residues. The V end was cut by 6 bases, the J end by 7 bases, with 14 bases between. CDR1 and CDR2 (germline): SGHNT, YYREEE (reference sequence). The CDR3 DNA sequence: TGTGCCAGCATGTTTTACTACCGAAATGAGCAGTTCTTC. It is translated as CASMFYYRNEQFF.